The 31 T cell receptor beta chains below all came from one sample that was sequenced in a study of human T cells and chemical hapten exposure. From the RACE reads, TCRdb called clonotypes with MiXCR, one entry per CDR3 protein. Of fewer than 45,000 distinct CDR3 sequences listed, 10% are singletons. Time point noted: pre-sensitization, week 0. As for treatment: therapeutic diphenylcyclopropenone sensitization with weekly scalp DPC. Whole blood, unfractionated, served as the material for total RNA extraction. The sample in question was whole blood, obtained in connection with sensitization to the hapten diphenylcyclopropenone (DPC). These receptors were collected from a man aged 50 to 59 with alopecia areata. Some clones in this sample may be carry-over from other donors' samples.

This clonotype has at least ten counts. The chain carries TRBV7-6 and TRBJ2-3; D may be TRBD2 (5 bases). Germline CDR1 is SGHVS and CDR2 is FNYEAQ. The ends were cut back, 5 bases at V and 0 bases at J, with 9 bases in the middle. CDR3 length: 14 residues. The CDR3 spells CASSTRTSTDTQYF. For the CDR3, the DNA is TGTGCCAGCAGCACCCGGACTAGCACAGATACGCAGTATTTT.

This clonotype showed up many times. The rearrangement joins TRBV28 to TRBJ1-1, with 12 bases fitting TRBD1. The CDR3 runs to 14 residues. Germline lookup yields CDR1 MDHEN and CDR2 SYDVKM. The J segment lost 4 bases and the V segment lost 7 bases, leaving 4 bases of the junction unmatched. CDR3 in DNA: TGTGCCAGCACGCCGGGACAGGGGGCCACTGAAGCTTTCTTT. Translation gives CASTPGQGATEAFF.

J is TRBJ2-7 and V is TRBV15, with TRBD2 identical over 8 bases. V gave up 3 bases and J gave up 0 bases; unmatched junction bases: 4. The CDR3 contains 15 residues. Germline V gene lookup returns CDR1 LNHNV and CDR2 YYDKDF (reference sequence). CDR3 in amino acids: CATSSEGTSSYEQYF. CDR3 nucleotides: TGTGCCACCAGCAGCGAGGGGACTAGCTCCTACGAGCAGTACTTC.

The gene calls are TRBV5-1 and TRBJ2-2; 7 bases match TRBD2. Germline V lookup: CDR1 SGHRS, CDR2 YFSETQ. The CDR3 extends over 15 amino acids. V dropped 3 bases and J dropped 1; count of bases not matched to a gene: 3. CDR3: CASSSLAVNTGELFF. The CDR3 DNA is TGCGCCAGCAGCTCTCTAGCGGTGAACACCGGGGAGCTGTTTTTT.

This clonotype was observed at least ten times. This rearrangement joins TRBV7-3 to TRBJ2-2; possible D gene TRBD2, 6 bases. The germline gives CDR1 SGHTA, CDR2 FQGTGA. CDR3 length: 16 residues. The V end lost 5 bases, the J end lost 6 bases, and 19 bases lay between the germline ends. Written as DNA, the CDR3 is TGTGCCAGCAGCAAAGGGGAGGTGAGGACGTCCGGGGAGCTGTTTTTT. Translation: CASSKGEVRTSGELFF.

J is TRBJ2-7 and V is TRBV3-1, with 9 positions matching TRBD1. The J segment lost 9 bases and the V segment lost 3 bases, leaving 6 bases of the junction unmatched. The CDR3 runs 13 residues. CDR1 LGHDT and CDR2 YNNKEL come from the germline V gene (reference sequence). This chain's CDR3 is CASSQGQGLGQYF. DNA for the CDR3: TGTGCCAGCAGCCAGGGACAGGGACTCGGGCAGTACTTC.

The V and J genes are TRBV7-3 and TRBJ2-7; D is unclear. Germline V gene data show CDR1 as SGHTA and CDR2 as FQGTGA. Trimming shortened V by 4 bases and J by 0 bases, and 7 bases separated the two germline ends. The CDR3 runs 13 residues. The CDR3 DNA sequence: TGTGCCAGCAGCTGGGGTAGCTCCTACGAGCAGTACTTC. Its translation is CASSWGSSYEQYF.

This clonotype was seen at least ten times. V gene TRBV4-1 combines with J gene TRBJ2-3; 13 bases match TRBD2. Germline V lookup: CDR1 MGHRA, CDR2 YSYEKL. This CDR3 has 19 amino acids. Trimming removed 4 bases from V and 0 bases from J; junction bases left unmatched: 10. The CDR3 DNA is TGCGCCAGCAGCCCCACGACTAGCGGGAGGTACCTTAGCACAGATACGCAGTATTTT. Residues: CASSPTTSGRYLSTDTQYF.

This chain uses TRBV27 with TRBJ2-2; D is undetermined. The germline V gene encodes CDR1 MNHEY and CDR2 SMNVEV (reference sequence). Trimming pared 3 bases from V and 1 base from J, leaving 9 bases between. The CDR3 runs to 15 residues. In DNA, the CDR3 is TGTGCCAGCAGTTTGGGTTTGGGGAACACCGGGGAGCTGTTTTTT. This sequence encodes CASSLGLGNTGELFF.

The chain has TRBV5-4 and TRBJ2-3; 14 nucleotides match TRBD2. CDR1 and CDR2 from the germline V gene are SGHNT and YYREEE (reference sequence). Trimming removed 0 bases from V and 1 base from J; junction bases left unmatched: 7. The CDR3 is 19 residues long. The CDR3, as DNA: TGTGCCAGCAGCTTGGGACTAGCGGGAGGGCCTGGTGGCACAGATACGCAGTATTTT. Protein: CASSLGLAGGPGGTDTQYF.

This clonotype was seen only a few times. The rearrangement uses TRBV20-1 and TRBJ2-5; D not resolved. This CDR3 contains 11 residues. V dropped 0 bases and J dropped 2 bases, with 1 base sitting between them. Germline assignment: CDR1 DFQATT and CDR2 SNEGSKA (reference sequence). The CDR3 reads CSAREQETQYF. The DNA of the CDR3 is TGCAGTGCTAGAGAGCAAGAGACCCAGTACTTC.

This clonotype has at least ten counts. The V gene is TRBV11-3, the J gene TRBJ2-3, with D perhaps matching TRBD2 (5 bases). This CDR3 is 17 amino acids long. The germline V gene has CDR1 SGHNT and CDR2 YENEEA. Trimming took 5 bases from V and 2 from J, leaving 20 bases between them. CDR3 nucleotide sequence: TGTGCCAGCAGCCTTGGCGATGGAAGCGGAAACACAGATACGCAGTATTTT. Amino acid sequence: CASSLGDGSGNTDTQYF.

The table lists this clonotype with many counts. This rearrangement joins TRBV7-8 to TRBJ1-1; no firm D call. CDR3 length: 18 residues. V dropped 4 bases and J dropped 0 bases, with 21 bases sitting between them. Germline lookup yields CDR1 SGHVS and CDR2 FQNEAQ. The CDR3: CASSSFPLGPPMNTEAFF. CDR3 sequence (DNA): TGTGCCAGCAGCTCCTTTCCCCTCGGACCGCCTATGAACACTGAAGCTTTCTTT. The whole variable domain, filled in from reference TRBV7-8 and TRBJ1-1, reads GAGVSQSPRYKVAKRGQDVALRCDPISGHVSLFWYQQALGQGPEFLTYFQNEAQLDKSGLPSDRFFAERPEGSVSTLKIQRTQQEDSAVYLCASSSFPLGPPMNTEAFFGQGTRLTVV.

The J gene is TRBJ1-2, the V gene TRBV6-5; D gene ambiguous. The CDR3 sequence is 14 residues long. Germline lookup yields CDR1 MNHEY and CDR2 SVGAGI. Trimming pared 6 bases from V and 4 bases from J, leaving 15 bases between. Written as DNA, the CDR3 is TGTGCCAGCAGCCTGTCCCTCGAAGTCTATGGCTACACCTTC. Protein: CASSLSLEVYGYTF.

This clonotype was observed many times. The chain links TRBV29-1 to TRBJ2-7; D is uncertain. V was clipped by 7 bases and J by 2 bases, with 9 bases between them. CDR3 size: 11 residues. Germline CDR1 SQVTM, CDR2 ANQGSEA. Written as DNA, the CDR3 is TGCAGCGCCTCCGAGGCCTACGAGCAGTACTTC. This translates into CSASEAYEQYF.

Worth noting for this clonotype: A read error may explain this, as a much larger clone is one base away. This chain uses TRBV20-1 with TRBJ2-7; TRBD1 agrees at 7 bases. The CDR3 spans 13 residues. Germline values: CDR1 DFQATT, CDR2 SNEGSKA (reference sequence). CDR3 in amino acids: CNARDRDSHEQYF. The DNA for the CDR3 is TGCAATGCTAGAGACCGGGACAGCCACGAGCAGTACTTC.

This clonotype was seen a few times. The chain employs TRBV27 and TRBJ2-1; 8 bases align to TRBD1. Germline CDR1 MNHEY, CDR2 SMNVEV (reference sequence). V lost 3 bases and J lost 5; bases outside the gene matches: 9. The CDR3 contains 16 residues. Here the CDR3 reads CASSFQGARVNNEQFF. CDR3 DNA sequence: TGTGCCAGCAGTTTCCAGGGGGCCCGAGTCAACAATGAGCAGTTCTTC.

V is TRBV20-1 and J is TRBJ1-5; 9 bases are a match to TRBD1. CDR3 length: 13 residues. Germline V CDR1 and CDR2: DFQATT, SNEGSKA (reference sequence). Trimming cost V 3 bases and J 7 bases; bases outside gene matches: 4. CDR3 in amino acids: CSASNRGQQPQHF. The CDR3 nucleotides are TGCAGTGCTAGCAACAGGGGGCAACAGCCCCAGCATTTT.

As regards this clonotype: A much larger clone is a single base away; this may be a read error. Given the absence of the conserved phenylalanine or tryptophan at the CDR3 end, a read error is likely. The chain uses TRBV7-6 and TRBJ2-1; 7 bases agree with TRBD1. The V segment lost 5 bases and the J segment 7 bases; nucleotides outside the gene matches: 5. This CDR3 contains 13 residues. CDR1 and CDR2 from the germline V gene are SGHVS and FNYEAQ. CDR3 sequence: CASSTVQGNEQFL. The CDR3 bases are TGTGCCAGCAGCACAGTACAGGGGAATGAGCAGTTCCTC.

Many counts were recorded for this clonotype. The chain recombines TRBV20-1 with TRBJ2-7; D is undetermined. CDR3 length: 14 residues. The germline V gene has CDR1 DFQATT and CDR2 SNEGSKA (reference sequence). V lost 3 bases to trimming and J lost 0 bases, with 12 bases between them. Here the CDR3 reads CSASKDSSSYEQYF. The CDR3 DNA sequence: TGCAGTGCTAGTAAAGACTCGAGCTCCTACGAGCAGTACTTC.

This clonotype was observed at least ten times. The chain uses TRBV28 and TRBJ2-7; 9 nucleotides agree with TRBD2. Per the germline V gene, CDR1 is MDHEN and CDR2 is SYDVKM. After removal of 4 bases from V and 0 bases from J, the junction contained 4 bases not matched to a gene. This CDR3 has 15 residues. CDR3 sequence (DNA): TGTGCCAGCAGTTCCTCTAGCGGGATCTCCTACGAGCAGTACTTC. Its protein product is CASSSSSGISYEQYF.

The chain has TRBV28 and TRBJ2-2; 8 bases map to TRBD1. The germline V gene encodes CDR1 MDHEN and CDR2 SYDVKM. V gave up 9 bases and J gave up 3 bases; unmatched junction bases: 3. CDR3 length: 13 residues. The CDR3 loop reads CAREDRDTGELFF. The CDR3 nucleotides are TGTGCCAGGGAGGACAGGGACACCGGGGAGCTGTTTTTT.

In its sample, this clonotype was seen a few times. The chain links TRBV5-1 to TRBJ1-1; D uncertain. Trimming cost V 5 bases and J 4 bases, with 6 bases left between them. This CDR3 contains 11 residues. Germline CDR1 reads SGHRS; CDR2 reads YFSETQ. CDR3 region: CASRMGTEAFF. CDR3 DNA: TGCGCCAGCAGAATGGGCACTGAAGCTTTCTTT. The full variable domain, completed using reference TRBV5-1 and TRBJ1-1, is KAGVTQTPRYLIKTRGQQVTLSCSPISGHRSVSWYQQTPGQGLQFLFEYFSETQRNKGNFPGRFSGRQFSNSRSEMNVSTLELGDSALYLCASRMGTEAFFGQGTRLTVV.

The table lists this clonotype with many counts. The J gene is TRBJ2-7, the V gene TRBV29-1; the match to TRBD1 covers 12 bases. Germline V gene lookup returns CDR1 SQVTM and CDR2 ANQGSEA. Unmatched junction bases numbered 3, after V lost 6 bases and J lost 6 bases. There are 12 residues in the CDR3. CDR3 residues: CSVGQGASEQYF. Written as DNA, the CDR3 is TGCAGCGTGGGACAGGGGGCGTCCGAGCAGTACTTC.

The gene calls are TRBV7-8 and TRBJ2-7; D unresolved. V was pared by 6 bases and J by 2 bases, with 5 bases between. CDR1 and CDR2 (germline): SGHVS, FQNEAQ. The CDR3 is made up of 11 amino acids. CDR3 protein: CASSHTYEQYF. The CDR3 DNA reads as TGTGCCAGCAGTCATACCTACGAGCAGTACTTC.

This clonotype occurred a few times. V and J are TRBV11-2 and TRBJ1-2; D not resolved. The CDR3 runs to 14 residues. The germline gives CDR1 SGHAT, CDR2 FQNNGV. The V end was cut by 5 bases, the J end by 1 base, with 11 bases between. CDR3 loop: CASSPSGINYGYTF. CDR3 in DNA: TGTGCCAGCAGCCCATCGGGAATTAACTATGGCTACACCTTC.

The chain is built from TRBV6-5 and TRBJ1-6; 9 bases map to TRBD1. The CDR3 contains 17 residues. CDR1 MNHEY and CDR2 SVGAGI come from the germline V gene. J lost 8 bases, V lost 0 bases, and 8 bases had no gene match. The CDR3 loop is CASSYSTGTGSHSPLHF. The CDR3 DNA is TGTGCCAGCAGTTACTCGACCGGGACAGGGAGTCATTCACCCCTCCACTTT.

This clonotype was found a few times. CDR3 protein: CSVARKLNTEAFF. For the CDR3, the DNA is TGCAGCGTAGCCCGGAAGTTGAACACTGAAGCTTTCTTT. This rearrangement joins TRBV29-1 to TRBJ1-1, with unresolved D. V was cut by 6 bases and J by 0 bases, with 11 bases left in between. This CDR3 is built from 13 residues. CDR1 and CDR2 from the germline V gene are SQVTM and ANQGSEA.

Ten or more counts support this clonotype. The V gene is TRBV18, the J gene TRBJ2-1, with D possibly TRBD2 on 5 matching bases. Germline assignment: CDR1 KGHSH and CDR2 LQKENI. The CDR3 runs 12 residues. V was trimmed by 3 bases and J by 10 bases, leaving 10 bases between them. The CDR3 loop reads CASSPPRGEQFF. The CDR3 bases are TGTGCCAGCTCACCGCCGAGAGGGGAGCAGTTCTTC.

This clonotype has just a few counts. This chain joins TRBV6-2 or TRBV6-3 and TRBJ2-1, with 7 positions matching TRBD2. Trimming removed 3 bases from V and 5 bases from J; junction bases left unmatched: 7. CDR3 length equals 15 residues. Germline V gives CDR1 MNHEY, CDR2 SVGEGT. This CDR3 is CASSYSASGHNEQFF. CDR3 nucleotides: TGTGCCAGCAGTTATTCGGCTAGCGGACACAATGAGCAGTTCTTC.

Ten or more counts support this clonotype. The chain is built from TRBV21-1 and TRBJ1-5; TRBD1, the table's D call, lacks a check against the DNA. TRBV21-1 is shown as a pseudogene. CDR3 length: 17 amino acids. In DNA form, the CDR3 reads TGTGCCAGCAGCAAAGGTTACGACAGGAAGAGCAATCAGCCCCAGCATTTT. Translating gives CASSKGYDRKSNQPQHF.